One and the same sample provided the 5 T cell receptor beta chains below, sequenced in a study of T cell responses to AZD1222 COVID-19 vaccine. Generated by immunoSEQ multiplex PCR, the TCRdb table keeps only in-frame clones and is missing some. This table has more than 100,000 clones, roughly nine tenths appearing once. Sample: peripheral blood, taken on day 0 of AZD1222 vaccination. The receptors come from an adult in good health.

In its sample, this clone was seen once. This chain links TRBV7-2 with TRBJ2-5; perhaps TRBD2 as D (6 bases). The CDR3 totals 14 residues. The germline V gene has CDR1 SGHTA and CDR2 FQGNSA. V lost 7 bases and J 2 bases, leaving 14 bases between the germline ends. This CDR3 reads CASTPWGVQETQYF. As DNA, the CDR3 is TGTGCCAGCACCCCCTGGGGGGTACAAGAGACCCAGTACTTC.

V gene TRBV5-1 combines with J gene TRBJ2-5; D is unresolved. The CDR3 contains 14 residues. Trimming removed 2 bases at V and 1 base at J, with 9 bases between. In germline, CDR1 is SGHRS, CDR2 YFSETQ. The CDR3 DNA sequence: TGCGCCAGCAGCTTTCCCGGGCTCCAAGAGACCCAGTACTTC. Protein: CASSFPGLQETQYF.

The V and J genes are TRBV5-5 and TRBJ1-1; TRBD1 is a possible D gene (5 bases). Germline CDR1 reads SGHKS; CDR2 reads YYEKEE (reference sequence). CDR3 size: 15 residues. The V end lost 2 bases, the J end lost 3 bases, and 14 bases lay between the germline ends. CDR3 protein: CASSLPTARYTEAFF. Written as DNA, the CDR3 is TGTGCCAGCAGCTTACCGACAGCCAGGTACACTGAAGCTTTCTTT.

The rearrangement joins TRBV6-1 to TRBJ1-2; D is ambiguous. In germline, CDR1 is MNHNS, CDR2 SASEGT. The CDR3 has 15 residues. With 0 bases removed from V and 4 bases from J, the gap between germline ends came to 12 bases. The CDR3, as DNA: TGTGCCAGCAGTGAAGCGGCCCTCTCTGGCTATGGCTACACCTTC. Its translation: CASSEAALSGYGYTF.

The chain carries TRBV4-1 and TRBJ1-1; D is ambiguous. Trimming left V 4 bases short and J 2 bases short, with 8 bases between. The germline V gene encodes CDR1 MGHRA and CDR2 YSYEKL. This CDR3 contains 13 residues. The CDR3 DNA is TGCGCCAGCAGCCCGTTTGGCAACACTGAAGCTTTCTTT. Its protein is CASSPFGNTEAFF.